The T cell receptor (beta chain) described here comes from a study of beta chain features in type 1 diabetes. Expressed TCRB transcripts were sequenced, since all the RNA that had been isolated was reverse transcribed. The method was immunoSEQ multiplex PCR; TCRdb's version includes in-frame clones alone and lacks a portion of them. This sample carries a few hundred thousand clones, 9.6% of them seen once, and the ten largest clones take about 0.037%. Looked up from germline, CDR1 is MNHNS and CDR2 is SASEGT. The CDR3 extends over 15 amino acids. V lost 5 bases, J lost 0 bases, and 11 bases lay in between.

This sequence joins TRBV6-1 and TRBJ2-4, with a weak D call TRBD1 (5 bases). The sequence came from a woman younger than 30 in good health. The sequenced sample was naive CD4+ T cells from blood. DNA of the CDR3: TGTGCCAGCAGTCTCGACAGCGTAGCCAAAAACATTCAGTACTTC. Translated, it gives CASSLDSVAKNIQYF.